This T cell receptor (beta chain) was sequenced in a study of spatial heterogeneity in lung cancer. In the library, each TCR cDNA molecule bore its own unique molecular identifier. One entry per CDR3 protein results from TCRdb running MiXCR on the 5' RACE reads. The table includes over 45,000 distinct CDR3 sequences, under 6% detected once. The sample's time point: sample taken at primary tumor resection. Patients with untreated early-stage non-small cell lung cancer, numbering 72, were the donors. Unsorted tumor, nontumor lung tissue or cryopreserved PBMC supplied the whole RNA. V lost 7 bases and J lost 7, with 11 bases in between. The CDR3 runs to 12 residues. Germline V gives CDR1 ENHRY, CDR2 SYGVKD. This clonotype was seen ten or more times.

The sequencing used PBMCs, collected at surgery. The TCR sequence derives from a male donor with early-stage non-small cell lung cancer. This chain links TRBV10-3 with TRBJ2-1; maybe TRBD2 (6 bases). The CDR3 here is CAIMSGRNEQFF. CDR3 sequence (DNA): TGTGCCATCATGTCCGGGAGAAATGAGCAGTTCTTC.